The present TCR beta chain was sequenced within a study of regulatory T cells in long-lasting Graves disease. V lost 3 bases and J 1 base, leaving 6 bases between the germline ends. CDR1 and CDR2 (germline): MDHEN, SYDVKM. The length of the CDR3 is 13 residues. Details on this clonotype: Its antigen is still unknown.

Study outcomes and limitations: Patients with persistent disease shared 2,741 public clonotypes, outpacing the 900 to 1,000 shared by new patients. Lower TCR diversity characterized persistent Graves' patients relative to newly diagnosed patients.

TCR beta libraries were built with iRepertoire HTBI primers and Arm-PCR of CDR3 regions. TCRdb called the multiplex PCR reads again in MiXCR, with one record for every CDR3 protein. The sample lists hundreds of thousands of distinct CDR3 sequences, about 14% occurring once. The time point here: newly diagnosed GD, antithyroid drugs for less than 3 months. Making the TCR library involved RNA that had been extracted from PBMCs. Doctors identified Graves' disease using the American Thyroid Association guidelines. Separately, the same data were catalogued under a study of T cells in Graves' hyperthyroidism and ophthalmopathy. That study reports: An initial round of RT-PCR targeting the TCR CDR3 relied on the HTBI primer set.

The genes are TRBV28 and TRBJ1-2; D remains ambiguous. Here the sequenced sample was peripheral blood mononuclear cells (PBMCs), taken at new diagnosis, from a patient treated with antithyroid drugs. This sequence originates from a man aged 25-45 years with Graves disease. CDR3 loop: CASSLMGNYGYTF. The CDR3 region has the DNA TGTGCCAGCAGTTTGATGGGTAACTATGGCTACACCTTC.